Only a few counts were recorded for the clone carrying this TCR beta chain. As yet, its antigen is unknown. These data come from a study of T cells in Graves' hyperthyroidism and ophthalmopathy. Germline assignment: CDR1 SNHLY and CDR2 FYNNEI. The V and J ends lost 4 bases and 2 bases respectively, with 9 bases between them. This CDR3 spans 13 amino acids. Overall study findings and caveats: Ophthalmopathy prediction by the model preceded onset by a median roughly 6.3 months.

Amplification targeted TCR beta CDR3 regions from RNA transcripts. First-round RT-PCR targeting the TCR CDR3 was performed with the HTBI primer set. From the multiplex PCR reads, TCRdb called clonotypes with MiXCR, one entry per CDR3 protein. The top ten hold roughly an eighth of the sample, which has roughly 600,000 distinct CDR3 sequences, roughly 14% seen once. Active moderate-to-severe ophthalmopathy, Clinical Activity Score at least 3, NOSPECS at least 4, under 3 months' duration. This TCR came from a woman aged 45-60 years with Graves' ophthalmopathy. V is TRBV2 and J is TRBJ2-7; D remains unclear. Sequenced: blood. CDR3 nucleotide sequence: TGTGCCAGCAGTGGGGGTGAAGCCTACGAGCAGTACTTC. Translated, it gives CASSGGEAYEQYF.